This T cell receptor beta chain was observed in a study of radiation and T cells in renal cell carcinoma (TCRdb year 2020). Regarding the research as a whole: Samples were obtained from a clinical trial, in which 15 Gy stereotactic body radiation therapy was delivered to primary renal cell carcinomas and nephrectomy was performed 4 weeks later. A total of 50 to 60 samples underwent TCR beta sequencing, made up of 25 or so tumors and about 27 peripheral blood samples. In the 40 to 55 samples combined, around 3.9 million unique CDR3 nucleotide sequences were found, encoding 3,000,000 or so unique CDR3 amino acid sequences. What the authors observed across the whole study: Because pretreatment tumor biopsies were not available, the baseline intratumoral presence of clonotypes could not be determined. Changes in the blood repertoire were not tracked past 4 weeks after treatment. With a single-armed trial design, the study had no way to address how radiation dose or scheduling affects the TCR repertoire. An increase in top tumor clonotypes in blood was observed from baseline to 2 weeks post-radiation, followed by contraction by 4 weeks, which was taken to suggest transient expansion of tumor-resident clones.

Of note for this clone: It lacks a known antigen. No much larger clone exists at a distance of one base, and base qualities are not known.

Including the terminal cysteine and phenylalanine, the CDR3 comprises 12 residues. The DNA shown is the 36-base CDR3, in frame from base 1. According to the germline V gene, CDR1 reads LGHNA and CDR2 reads YNFKEQ. Following the manufacturer's recommendations, the immunoSEQ kit was used to generate TCR beta libraries from genomic DNA. Library preparation used a first multiplex PCR with proprietary primers, then a second PCR adding unique barcodes, with bead cleanups after each round. A kit-provided positive control reaction and a negative control reaction were included in every sample batch. The final libraries were assessed on an Agilent 4200 TapeStation D1000 ScreenTape, pooled by volume, and quantified by qPCR. Sequencing was performed on an Illumina NextSeq500 with a MidOutput 150-cycle cartridge, and 156 Read1 and 15 Index1 cycles were run with kit custom primers. The pooled library was loaded at around 1.1 pM, and 20% PhiX control was spiked in. Turning to the authors' computational methods: Vendor-processed data were analyzed in R, with a clonotype defined as all T cells sharing the same CDR3 nucleotide sequence. In the clone abundance analyses, frequencies were normalized to the 10,000 most abundant clones in each sample. Before analysis, public T cell clones were removed, and these numbered fewer than six per sample on average. A difference in abundance of at least 32-fold between compartments was used to define tumor-enriched and baseline blood-enriched clonotypes. A beta-binomial differential abundance model was applied to find clonotypes that expanded or contracted between blood time points. Tumor-blood repertoire similarity was measured with the Baroni-Urbani and Buser coefficient, and group comparisons used two-tailed Wilcoxon tests in R. TCRdb provides this immuneACCESS table in a form limited to in-frame rearrangements. Some clones are lacking; in checked studies, under half of them reflect an unresolved V gene, and why the rest are absent is not known. V and J calls and clone size are copied from that table; D and trimming were computed from the DNA. Present in this sample are around 75,000 clones, 82% of which were seen just once. The ten biggest clones cover 5.8% of the sample.

Explained via the paper, the time point label denotes: blood 2 weeks post-SBRT. The treatment or condition label, read with the paper, signifies: 15 Gy SBRT to primary tumor, nephrectomy 4 weeks later. Serial peripheral blood from radiation-treated patients was sampled at baseline, 2 weeks and 4 weeks after SBRT to track tumor-enriched clonotypes. Every patient's renal cell carcinoma showed clear cell pathology. The QIAamp DNA Blood Mini Kit (Qiagen) was used to prepare genomic DNA for TCR sequencing. Samples were included in the analyses only if all quality control checks were passed. This specimen consisted of blood, obtained from a patient whose treatment included radiotherapy and nephrectomy. The receptor was isolated from a man between 60 and 70 years old with renal cell carcinoma. The rearranged segments are TRBV4-2 and TRBJ2-5; there is no confident call for the D gene. The J call may not be correct, given that the DNA end is closer to TRBJ2-7. The CDR3 region has the sequence CASSQDDNEQYF. The bases are TGTGCCAGCAGCCAAGATGATAACGAGCAGTACTTC.